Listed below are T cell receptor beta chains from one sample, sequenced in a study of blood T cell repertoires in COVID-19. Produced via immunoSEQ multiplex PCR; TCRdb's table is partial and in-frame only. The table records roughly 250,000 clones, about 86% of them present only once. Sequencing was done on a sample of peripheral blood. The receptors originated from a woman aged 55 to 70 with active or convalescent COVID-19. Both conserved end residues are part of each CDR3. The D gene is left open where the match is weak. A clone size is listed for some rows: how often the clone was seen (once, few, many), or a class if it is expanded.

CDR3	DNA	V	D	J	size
CASSWTGTGELFF	TGTGCCAGCAGCTGGACAGGAACCGGGGAGCTGTTTTTT	TRBV5-6	TRBD1	TRBJ2-2	.
CASSLGRGIETQYF	TGTGCCAGCAGCTTAGGCAGGGGGATTGAGACCCAGTACTTC	TRBV7-9	TRBD1	TRBJ2-5	.
CASSLAGGRYEQYF	TGTGCCAGCAGCTTAGCGGGGGGTAGATACGAGCAGTACTTC	TRBV11-3	TRBD2	TRBJ2-7	.
CASSLGVPEIDTQYF	TGTGCCAGCAGCTTAGGCGTACCGGAGATAGATACGCAGTATTTT	TRBV11-3	.	TRBJ2-3	.
CASSFKVTGPKFYNEQFF	TGTGCCAGCAGCTTTAAAGTGACAGGACCGAAATTCTACAATGAGCAGTTCTTC	TRBV7-2	.	TRBJ2-1	.
CASTFDRGQDTIYF	TGTGCCAGCACCTTTGACAGGGGGCAGGACACCATATATTTT	TRBV2	TRBD1	TRBJ1-3	.
CASSTPGSYEQYF	TGTGCCAGCAGTACCCCGGGGAGCTACGAGCAGTACTTC	TRBV6-5	.	TRBJ2-7	.
CASSPLGAGGPNTQYF	TGTGCCAGTAGTCCTTTAGGAGCGGGGGGGCCAAATACGCAGTATTTT	TRBV19	TRBD2	TRBJ2-3	.
CASSPGTGGEGYTF	TGTGCCAGCTCACCCGGGACAGGGGGCGAGGGCTACACCTTC	TRBV18	TRBD1	TRBJ1-2	few
CASSLNGDQGGRGYTF	TGCGCCAGCAGCTTGAATGGGGATCAGGGGGGACGCGGCTACACCTTC	TRBV5-1	TRBD1	TRBJ1-2	.
CASSLPSGGAGNTIYF	TGTGCCAGCAGCTTACCCTCAGGGGGCGCTGGAAACACCATATATTTT	TRBV7-9	TRBD1	TRBJ1-3	.
CASDGQGEGYTF	TGTGCCAGCGATGGACAGGGAGAAGGCTACACCTTC	TRBV12-3/TRBV12-4	TRBD1	TRBJ1-2	.
CASSPSQGRAYGNTIYF	TGTGCCAGCTCACCCTCACAGGGAAGGGCCTATGGAAACACCATATATTTT	TRBV18	.	TRBJ1-3	.
CASSRKTVNTEAFF	TGTGCCAGCAGTAGAAAGACAGTGAACACTGAAGCTTTCTTT	TRBV2	.	TRBJ1-1	.
CASSLGATSGGRYQETQYF	TGCGCCAGCAGCCTCGGGGCGACGAGCGGGGGGAGGTACCAAGAGACCCAGTACTTC	TRBV5-1	TRBD2	TRBJ2-5	.
CASSGGGTDTQYF	TGTGCCAGCAGCGGAGGGGGCACAGATACGCAGTATTTT	TRBV14	.	TRBJ2-3	.
CASSAGTGTSTNEKLFF	TGTGCCAGCAGTGCAGGGACAGGCACATCAACTAATGAAAAACTGTTTTTT	TRBV2	TRBD1	TRBJ1-4	many
CASSLGLQYNEQFF	TGTGCCAGCAGCTTGGGACTACAATACAATGAGCAGTTCTTC	TRBV5-6	.	TRBJ2-1	once
CASSVGRTGEKYGYTF	TGTGCCAGCAGCGTCGGGAGGACAGGGGAAAAATATGGCTACACCTTC	TRBV9	TRBD1	TRBJ1-2	many
CATSSPGATSGGSNYEQYF	TGTGCCACCAGCAGTCCCGGGGCGACTAGCGGGGGGTCAAACTACGAGCAGTACTTC	TRBV15	TRBD2	TRBJ2-7	few
CASSSTTETEQYF	TGTGCCAGTAGTTCGACGACAGAAACCGAGCAGTACTTC	TRBV19	.	TRBJ2-7	.
CASSTSGLGRIAEAFF	TGTGCCAGCTCTACCTCGGGGCTGGGGAGGATCGCTGAAGCTTTCTTT	TRBV18	.	TRBJ1-1	.
CASSQGQGPHF	TGTGCCAGCAGTCAGGGACAGGGACCCCACTTT	TRBV6-2/TRBV6-3	TRBD1	TRBJ1-6	once
CASSEPGLAMYNEQFF	TGCGCCAGCAGCGAGCCGGGACTAGCCATGTACAATGAGCAGTTCTTC	TRBV5-1	TRBD2	TRBJ2-1	.
CASSPGGDRGEQYF	TGCGCCAGCAGCCCCGGGGGGGACAGGGGCGAGCAGTACTTC	TRBV5-1	TRBD1	TRBJ2-7	.
CASSYSGRVTDTQYF	TGTGCCAGCAGTTACTCAGGCAGGGTGACAGATACGCAGTATTTT	TRBV6-5	.	TRBJ2-3	few
CASSQGQGVGELFF	TGTGCCAGCAGCCAGGGACAGGGTGTGGGGGAGCTGTTTTTT	TRBV5-6	TRBD1	TRBJ2-2	.
CASSTFGYEQYF	TGTGCCAGCTCCACGTTCGGGTACGAGCAGTACTTC	TRBV14	.	TRBJ2-7	.
CASSLVAGGYNEQFF	TGCGCCAGCAGCTTGGTAGCGGGGGGGTACAATGAGCAGTTCTTC	TRBV5-1	TRBD2	TRBJ2-1	.
CASSAFGGLAGGVDTQYF	TGTGCCAGCAGCGCCTTCGGAGGGCTAGCGGGGGGGGTAGATACGCAGTATTTT	TRBV9	TRBD2	TRBJ2-3	few
CASSLGTVTSETQYF	TGTGCTAGCAGCTTAGGGACAGTAACCTCGGAGACCCAGTACTTC	TRBV7-7	TRBD1	TRBJ2-5	.
CASRGNGLYGYTF	TGTGCCAGCAGGGGCAATGGGCTCTATGGCTACACCTTC	TRBV9	.	TRBJ1-2	.
CASSYEPSNSPLHF	TGTGCCAGCAGTTACGAACCCAGTAATTCACCCCTCCACTTT	TRBV6-2/TRBV6-3	.	TRBJ1-6	.
CASSVGPGRETQYF	TGTGCCAGCAGCGTAGGTCCGGGGAGGGAGACCCAGTACTTC	TRBV9	.	TRBJ2-5	.
CASSSFWRGGRGTDTQYF	TGTGCCAGCAGTTCCTTTTGGCGGGGGGGCCGCGGCACAGATACGCAGTATTTT	TRBV11-2	TRBD2	TRBJ2-3	.
CASSLVSYSVYGYTF	TGTGCCAGCAGCTTGGTGAGCTACAGTGTCTATGGCTACACCTTC	TRBV7-8	.	TRBJ1-2	.
CASSLAGLAGDTGELFF	TGCGCCAGCAGCTTGGCTGGGCTAGCGGGGGACACCGGGGAGCTGTTTTTT	TRBV5-1	TRBD2	TRBJ2-2	.
CASSLSRLAGGGYTF	TGTGCCAGCAGTTTAAGTAGGTTGGCAGGGGGTGGCTACACCTTC	TRBV27	TRBD1	TRBJ1-2	.
CASSPVRGTGELFF	TGTGCCAGCAGTCCAGTGCGGGGGACCGGGGAGCTGTTTTTT	TRBV7-6	TRBD2	TRBJ2-2	once
CASSPLTTGVGQETQYF	TGTGCCAGCAGCCCCTTAACGACAGGGGTAGGCCAAGAGACCCAGTACTTC	TRBV7-2	TRBD1	TRBJ2-5	.
CASSLAGGHEQYF	TGTGCCAGCAGCTTAGCGGGGGGCCACGAGCAGTACTTC	TRBV7-3	TRBD2	TRBJ2-7	.
CASSWDRTNTGELFF	TGCGCCAGCAGCTGGGACAGAACGAACACCGGGGAGCTGTTTTTT	TRBV4-1	TRBD1	TRBJ2-2	.
CASSQVAGGDEQYF	TGTGCCAGCAGCCAAGTAGCGGGGGGCGACGAGCAGTACTTC	TRBV3-1/TRBV3-2	TRBD2	TRBJ2-7	.
CASSPAGGNGEQYF	TGTGCCAGCTCACCCGCAGGGGGCAACGGCGAGCAGTACTTC	TRBV18	TRBD1	TRBJ2-7	.
CASSQDLAGPRGLFF	TGTGCCAGCAGCCAAGATCTTGCGGGCCCCAGGGGACTGTTTTTT	TRBV3-1/TRBV3-2	.	TRBJ1-4	.
CASRGANYGYTF	TGTGCCAGTAGGGGGGCCAACTATGGCTACACCTTC	TRBV19	.	TRBJ1-2	.
CASSPLGGGVGELFF	TGTGCCAGTAGTCCCTTGGGGGGGGGCGTCGGGGAGCTGTTTTTT	TRBV19	.	TRBJ2-2	.
CASSMEPASSYEQYF	TGTGCCAGTAGTATGGAGCCAGCGAGCTCCTACGAGCAGTACTTC	TRBV19	.	TRBJ2-7	.
CASSAYDRGGHTIYF	TGTGCCAGCAGCGCCTACGACAGGGGAGGACACACCATATATTTT	TRBV3-1/TRBV3-2	TRBD1	TRBJ1-3	.
CAIMVPDRDYGYTF	TGTGCCATCATGGTACCAGACAGGGACTATGGCTACACCTTC	TRBV10-3	TRBD1	TRBJ1-2	.
CASSPSGRHETQYF	TGTGCCAGCTCACCATCGGGAAGGCACGAGACCCAGTACTTC	TRBV18	.	TRBJ2-5	.
CAISESQGDALNTEAFF	TGTGCCATCAGTGAGTCGCAGGGGGACGCTCTTAACACTGAAGCTTTCTTT	TRBV10-3	TRBD1	TRBJ1-1	.
CASSLAGGRGSSYNSPLHF	TGTGCCAGCAGCCTCGCCGGGGGGAGGGGTAGCTCCTATAATTCACCCCTCCACTTT	TRBV11-2	.	TRBJ1-6	.
CASSPEGAALGAGELFF	TGTGCCAGCAGCCCCGAAGGTGCGGCTTTAGGGGCCGGGGAGCTGTTTTTT	TRBV4-2	.	TRBJ2-2	few
CASRERPDTQYF	TGTGCCAGCAGGGAGCGTCCAGATACGCAGTATTTT	TRBV2	.	TRBJ2-3	.
CALQGLADYNEQFF	TGTGCCTTACAAGGACTAGCGGACTACAATGAGCAGTTCTTC	TRBV30	TRBD2	TRBJ2-1	once
CASSQGQAGFLYEQYF	TGTGCCAGCAGCCAAGGACAAGCGGGGTTTCTCTACGAGCAGTACTTC	TRBV3-1/TRBV3-2	TRBD2	TRBJ2-7	.
CASSPEGQVDTGELFF	TGTGCCAGCAGCCCCGAGGGACAGGTCGACACCGGGGAGCTGTTTTTT	TRBV7-3	TRBD1	TRBJ2-2	once
CASSLDRGGQETQYF	TGTGCCAGCAGCCTGGACAGGGGGGGGCAAGAGACCCAGTACTTC	TRBV9	TRBD1	TRBJ2-5	.
CASSQGTTDTEAFF	TGTGCCAGCTCGCAGGGGACAACCGACACTGAAGCTTTCTTT	TRBV18	.	TRBJ1-1	.